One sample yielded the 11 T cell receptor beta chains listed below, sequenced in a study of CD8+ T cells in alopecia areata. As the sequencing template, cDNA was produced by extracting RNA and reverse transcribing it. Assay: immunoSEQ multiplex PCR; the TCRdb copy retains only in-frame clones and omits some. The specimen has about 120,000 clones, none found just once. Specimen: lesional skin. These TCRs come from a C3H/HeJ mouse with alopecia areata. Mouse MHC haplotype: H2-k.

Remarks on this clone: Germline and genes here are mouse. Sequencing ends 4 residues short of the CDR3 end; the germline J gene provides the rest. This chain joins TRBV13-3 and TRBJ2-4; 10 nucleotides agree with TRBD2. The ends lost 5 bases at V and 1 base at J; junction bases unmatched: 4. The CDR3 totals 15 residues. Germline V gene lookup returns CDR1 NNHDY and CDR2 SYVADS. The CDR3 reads CASSVWGGGQNTLYF. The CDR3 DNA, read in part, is TGTGCCAGCAGCGTCTGGGGGGGCGGTCAAAAC. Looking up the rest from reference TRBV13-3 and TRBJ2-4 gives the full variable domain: EAAVTQSPRSKVAVTGGKVTLSCHQTNNHDYMYWYRQDTGHGLRLIHYSYVADSTEKGDIPDGYKASRPSQENFSLILELASLSQTAVYFCASSVWGGGQNTLYFGAGTRLSVL.

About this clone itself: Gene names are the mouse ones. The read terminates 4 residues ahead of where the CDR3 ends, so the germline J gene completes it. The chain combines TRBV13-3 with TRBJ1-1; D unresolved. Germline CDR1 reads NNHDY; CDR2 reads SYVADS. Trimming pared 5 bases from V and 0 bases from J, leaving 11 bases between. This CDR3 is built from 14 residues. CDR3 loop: CASSNRAANTEVFF. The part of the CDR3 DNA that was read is TGTGCCAGCAGCAACAGAGCCGCAAACACA.

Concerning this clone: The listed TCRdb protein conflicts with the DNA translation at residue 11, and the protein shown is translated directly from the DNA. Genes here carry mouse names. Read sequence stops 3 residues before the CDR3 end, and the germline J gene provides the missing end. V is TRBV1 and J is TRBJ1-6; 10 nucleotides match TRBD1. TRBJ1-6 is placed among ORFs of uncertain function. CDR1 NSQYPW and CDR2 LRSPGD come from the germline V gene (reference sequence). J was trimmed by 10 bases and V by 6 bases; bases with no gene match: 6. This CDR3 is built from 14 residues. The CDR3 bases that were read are TGCACCTGCAGGGACAGGGGGAATAGGTCGCCC. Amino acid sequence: CTCRDRGNRSP. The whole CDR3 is CTCRDRGNRSPLYF.

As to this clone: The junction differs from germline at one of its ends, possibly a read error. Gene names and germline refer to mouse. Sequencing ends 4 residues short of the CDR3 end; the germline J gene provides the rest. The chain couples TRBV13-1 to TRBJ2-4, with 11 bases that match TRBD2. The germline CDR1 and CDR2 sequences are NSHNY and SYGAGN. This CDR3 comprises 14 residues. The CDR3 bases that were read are TGTTCCAGCAGACTGGGGGGGAGTCAAAAC. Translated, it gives CSSRLGGSQN. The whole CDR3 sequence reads CSSRLGGSQNTLYF.

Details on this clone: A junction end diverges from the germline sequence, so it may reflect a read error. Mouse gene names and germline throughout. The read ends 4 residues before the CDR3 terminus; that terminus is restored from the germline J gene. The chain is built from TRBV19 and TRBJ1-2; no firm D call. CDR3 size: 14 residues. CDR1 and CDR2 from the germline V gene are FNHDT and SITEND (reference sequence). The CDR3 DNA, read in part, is TGTGCCAGCACCACCAGGCATGCAAACTTC. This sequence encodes CASTTRHANF. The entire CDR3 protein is CASTTRHANFDYTF.

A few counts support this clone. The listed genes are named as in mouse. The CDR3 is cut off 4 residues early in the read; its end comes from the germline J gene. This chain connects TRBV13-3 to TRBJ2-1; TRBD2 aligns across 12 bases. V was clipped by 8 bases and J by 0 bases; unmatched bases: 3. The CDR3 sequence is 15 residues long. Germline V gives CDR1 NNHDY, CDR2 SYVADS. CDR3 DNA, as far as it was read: TGTGCCAGTTGGACTGGGGGGGATAACTATGCT. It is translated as CASWTGGDNYA. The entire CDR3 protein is CASWTGGDNYAEQFF.

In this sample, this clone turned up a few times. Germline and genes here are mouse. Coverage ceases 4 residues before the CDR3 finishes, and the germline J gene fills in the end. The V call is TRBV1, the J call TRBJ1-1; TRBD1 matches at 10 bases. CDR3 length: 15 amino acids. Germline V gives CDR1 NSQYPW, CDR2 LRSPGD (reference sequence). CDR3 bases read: TGCACCTGCAGTGCAGATGGGACAGGGGTGACA. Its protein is CTCSADGTGVT. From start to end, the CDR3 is CTCSADGTGVTEVFF.

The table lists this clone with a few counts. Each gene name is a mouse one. CDR3 in amino acids: CASTTNNYAEQFF. Partial CDR3 DNA: TGTGCCAGCACGACAAATAACTATGCT. The J gene is TRBJ2-1, the V gene TRBV19; D call uncertain. The read is 4 residues too short to cover the CDR3 end, so that end is filled in from the germline J gene. The CDR3 sequence is 13 residues long. Germline loops: CDR1 FNHDT, CDR2 SITEND (reference sequence). Trimming cost V 6 bases and J 0 bases, with 7 bases left between them.

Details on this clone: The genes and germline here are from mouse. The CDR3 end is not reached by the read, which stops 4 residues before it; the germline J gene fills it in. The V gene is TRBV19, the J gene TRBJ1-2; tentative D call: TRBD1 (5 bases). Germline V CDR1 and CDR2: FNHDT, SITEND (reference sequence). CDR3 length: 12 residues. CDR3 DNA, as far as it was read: TGTGCCAGCAGTTCCCCAGGGACC. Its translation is CASSSPGT. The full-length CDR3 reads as CASSSPGTDYTF.

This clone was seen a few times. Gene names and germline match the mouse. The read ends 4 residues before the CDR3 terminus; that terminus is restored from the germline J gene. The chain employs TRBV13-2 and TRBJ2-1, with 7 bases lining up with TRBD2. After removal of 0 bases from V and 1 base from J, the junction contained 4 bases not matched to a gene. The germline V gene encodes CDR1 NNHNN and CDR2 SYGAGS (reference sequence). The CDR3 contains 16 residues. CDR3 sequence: CASGDAAWGNYAEQFF. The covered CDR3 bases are TGTGCCAGCGGTGATGCCGCCTGGGGGAACTATGCT.

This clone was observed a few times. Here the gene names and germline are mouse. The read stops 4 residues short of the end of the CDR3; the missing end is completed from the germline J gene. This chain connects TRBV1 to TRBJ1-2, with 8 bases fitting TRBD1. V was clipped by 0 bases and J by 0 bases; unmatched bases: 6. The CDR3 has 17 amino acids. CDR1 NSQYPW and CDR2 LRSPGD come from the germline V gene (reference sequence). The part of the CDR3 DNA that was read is TGCACCTGCAGTGCAGATATCCTGGGACAGGCAAACTCC. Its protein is CTCSADILGQANS. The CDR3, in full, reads CTCSADILGQANSDYTF.